This T cell receptor (beta chain) was captured in a study of blood T cell repertoires in COVID-19. Overall study context: Whether acute or convalescent, the COVID-19 samples came from the United States, Italy and Spain. Sources were T cells, B-cell-depleted T cells, or PBMCs; the material itself was cDNA or gDNA.

The ends were cut back, 6 bases at V and 4 bases at J, with 12 bases in the middle. Germline V gives CDR1 SGHTA, CDR2 FQGNSA. The CDR3 has 14 amino acids. Seattle patients were enrolled during active infection and followed longitudinally. Authors' processing steps: Amplified reference gene primers provided the basis for estimating nucleated cell counts. Profiling relied on immunoSEQ multiplex PCR, and the TCRdb table lists in-frame clones only, not all of them. D and trimming were read from the DNA, whereas the V and J calls and clone size are those reported in that table. The sample consists of 80,000 to 90,000 clones, approximately 85% of them appearing once.

This sequence originates from a woman of 80 years or more with COVID-19, enrolled during active disease. V is TRBV7-2 and J is TRBJ2-2; tentatively, D is TRBD2 (7 bases). The sample was peripheral blood. DNA for the CDR3: TGTGCCAGCAGTTGGGGGGGCCTCACCGGGGAGCTGTTTTTT. Encoded protein: CASSWGGLTGELFF.